The 3 T cell receptor beta chains listed next were all sequenced from one sample in a study of cytomegalovirus exposure and HLA in healthy donors. Primers for the PCR totalled 60 Vbeta and 13 Jbeta. The protocol was immunoSEQ multiplex PCR, while the TCRdb copy is restricted to in-frame clones and leaves out a portion. The sample lists 100,000 to 150,000 clones, 65% to 80% occurring once. The sample comprised PBMCs. The receptors derive from a human donor in good health.

The V call is TRBV7-6, the J call TRBJ1-5, with D unresolved. Germline loops: CDR1 SGHVS, CDR2 FNYEAQ. CDR3 length equals 15 residues. Trimming removed 1 base at V and 2 bases at J, with 9 bases between. CDR3 sequence: CASSLGSTGNQPQHF. In nucleotides, the CDR3 is TGTGCCAGCAGCTTAGGGTCAACGGGCAATCAGCCCCAGCATTTT.

The chain couples TRBV28 to TRBJ2-3; perhaps TRBD2 as D (5 bases). V dropped 6 bases and J dropped 7 bases, with 23 bases sitting between them. Germline CDR1 MDHEN, CDR2 SYDVKM. The CDR3 spans 16 residues. The CDR3: CASSQPLASGINTQYF. Written as DNA, the CDR3 is TGTGCCAGCAGCCAACCCCTTGCGAGCGGCATAAATACGCAGTATTTT.

This chain joins TRBV28 and TRBJ1-5; 7 positions agree with TRBD1. Unmatched junction bases numbered 7, after V lost 5 bases and J lost 0 bases. Germline V gene data show CDR1 as MDHEN and CDR2 as SYDVKM. There are 16 residues in the CDR3. The chain's CDR3 is CASSTMGQISNQPQHF. Here the CDR3 DNA reads TGTGCCAGCAGTACTATGGGACAGATTAGCAATCAGCCCCAGCATTTT. Based on the CDR3 plus reference TRBV28 and TRBJ1-5, the full variable domain is DVKVTQSSRYLVKRTGEKVFLECVQDMDHENMFWYRQDPGLGLRLIYFSYDVKMKEKGDIPEGYSVSREKKERFSLILESASTNQTSMYLCASSTMGQISNQPQHFGDGTRLSIL.